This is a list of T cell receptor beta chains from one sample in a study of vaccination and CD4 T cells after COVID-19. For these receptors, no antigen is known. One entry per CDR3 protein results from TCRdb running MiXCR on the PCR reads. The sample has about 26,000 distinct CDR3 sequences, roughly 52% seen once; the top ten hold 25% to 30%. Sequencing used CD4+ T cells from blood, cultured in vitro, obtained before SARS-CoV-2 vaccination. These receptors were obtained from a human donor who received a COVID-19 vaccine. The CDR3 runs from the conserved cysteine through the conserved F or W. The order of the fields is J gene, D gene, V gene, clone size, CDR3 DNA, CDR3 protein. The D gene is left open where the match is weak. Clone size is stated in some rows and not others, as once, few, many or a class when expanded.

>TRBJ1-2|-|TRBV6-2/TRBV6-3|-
TGTGCCAGCGGTTACCCAAGTGGCTACACCTTC
CASGYPSGYTF
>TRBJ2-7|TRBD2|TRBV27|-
TGTGCCAGCGTTGGGACTACACCCTACGAGCAGTACTTC
CASVGTTPYEQYF
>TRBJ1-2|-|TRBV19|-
TGTGCCAGTATCTCAGGAAGGTATGGCTACACCTTC
CASISGRYGYTF
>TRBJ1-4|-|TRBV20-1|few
TGCAGTGCTCCCCCCCCCACGGGACGGAGTAATGAAAAACTGTTTTTT
CSAPPPTGRSNEKLFF
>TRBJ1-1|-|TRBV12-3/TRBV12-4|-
TGTGCCAGCAGTTTCGGCGGGAACACTGAAGCTTTCTTT
CASSFGGNTEAFF
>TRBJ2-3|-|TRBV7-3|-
TGTGCCAGCAGCTTAACCTGGACAGATACGCAGTATTTT
CASSLTWTDTQYF
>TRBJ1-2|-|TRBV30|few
TGTGCCTCCCAGACAGCCTCCTATGGCTACACCTTC
CASQTASYGYTF
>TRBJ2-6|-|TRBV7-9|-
TGTGCCAGCACCCTAGGGCAGGTAGTTGCTGGGGCCAACGTCCTGACTTTC
CASTLGQVVAGANVLTF
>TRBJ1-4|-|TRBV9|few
TGTGCCAGCAGCCCCCGCGAGGGGCGGGGTGAAAAACTGTTTTTT
CASSPREGRGEKLFF
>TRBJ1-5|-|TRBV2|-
TGTGCCAGCAGATGGACGGTCGGTCAGCCCCAGCGTTTT
CASRWTVGQPQRF
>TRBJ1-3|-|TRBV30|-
TGTGCCTGGACACAGGGTTCTGGAAACACCATATATTTT
CAWTQGSGNTIYF
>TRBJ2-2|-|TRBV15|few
TGTGCCACCAGCAGAGTGAGGGTTCCGGGGGAGCTGTTTTTT
CATSRVRVPGELFF
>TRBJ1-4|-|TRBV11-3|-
TGTGCCAGCAGCTTGGGGAAGGGGGATGAAAAACTGTTTTTT
CASSLGKGDEKLFF
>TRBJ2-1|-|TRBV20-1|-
TGCAGTGCTAGAGCGAGGTCGGGTTACAATGAGCAGTTCTTC
CSARARSGYNEQFF
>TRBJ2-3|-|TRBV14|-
TGTGCCAGCAGCCAAGGGATCGAGGCGGTGAACACAGATACGCAGTATTTT
CASSQGIEAVNTDTQYF
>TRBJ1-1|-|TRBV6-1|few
TGTGCCAGCAGTGAAGTTCGGGGAGCTTTCTTT
CASSEVRGAFF
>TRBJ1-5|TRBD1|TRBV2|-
TGTGCCAGCAGAACGGACAGGGGAAGCAATCAGCCCCAGCATTTT
CASRTDRGSNQPQHF
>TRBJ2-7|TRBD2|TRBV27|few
TGTGCCAGCAGTCCCCGAAGCGGGGGCACCTACGAGCAGTACTTC
CASSPRSGGTYEQYF
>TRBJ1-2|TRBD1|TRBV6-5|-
TGTGCCAGCAGTTACGACCAGGGGGGGGTTAACTATGGCTACACCTTC
CASSYDQGGVNYGYTF
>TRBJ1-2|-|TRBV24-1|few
TGTGCCACCAGTGGCCCGGGACTTAGCTATGGCTACACCTTC
CATSGPGLSYGYTF
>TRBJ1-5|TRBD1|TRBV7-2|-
TGTGCCAGCAGCTTAGGGACAGGGAAGCCCCAGCATTTT
CASSLGTGKPQHF
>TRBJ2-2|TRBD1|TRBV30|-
TGTGCCTGGTTCTCGGGACAGGCTAACACCGGGGAGCTGTTTTTT
CAWFSGQANTGELFF